A selection of T cell receptor beta chains follows, all from one sample in a study of OX40 agonist ivuxolimab in advanced cancers. The table came from immunoSEQ multiplex PCR; TCRdb's copy has only in-frame clones and leaves some out. The sample has tens of thousands of clones, 80% to 90% seen once; the top ten hold about 9%. This specimen was CD4+ or CD8+ T cells sorted from blood, taken in a trial of the OX40 agonist ivuxolimab. Source of these receptors: an adult with an advanced solid tumor such as melanoma, head and neck, liver or kidney cancer. Both conserved end residues are part of each CDR3. A D gene is named only where the DNA matches it firmly. Clone size is not always given. Where it is, it says once, few, many or a class for expanded clones.

j_call | v_call | d_call | clone_size | cdr3_aa | cdr3_nt
TRBJ2-2 | TRBV13 | NA | NA | CASSLFLAGELFF | TGTGCCAGCAGCTTATTTTTGGCCGGGGAGCTGTTTTTT
TRBJ2-7 | TRBV19 | NA | NA | CASSFSAGRGTSMEQYF | TGTGCCAGTAGTTTCTCCGCCGGTCGTGGGACGAGTATGGAGCAGTACTTC
TRBJ2-7 | TRBV7-2 | TRBD1 | NA | CASSRTGSSYEQYF | TGTGCCAGCAGCCGGACAGGAAGCTCCTACGAGCAGTACTTC
TRBJ2-1 | TRBV28 | TRBD2 | NA | CASSLWSLAGEGEQFF | TGTGCCAGCAGTTTATGGTCTCTAGCGGGAGAAGGTGAGCAGTTCTTC
TRBJ2-1 | TRBV7-8 | NA | NA | CASSLGNGIYNEQFF | TGTGCCAGCAGCTTAGGAAACGGGATTTACAATGAGCAGTTCTTC
TRBJ2-7 | TRBV27 | TRBD1 | NA | CASSSRVAGQGAHEQYF | TGTGCCAGCAGTTCAAGAGTGGCGGGACAGGGGGCCCACGAGCAGTACTTC
TRBJ1-5 | TRBV2 | NA | NA | CASSEGGGQPQHF | TGTGCCAGCAGTGAAGGGGGGGGTCAGCCCCAGCATTTT
TRBJ2-5 | TRBV7-2 | NA | NA | CASSLTPGLQETQYF | TGTGCCAGCAGCTTGACCCCGGGACTCCAAGAGACCCAGTACTTC
TRBJ2-3 | TRBV5-1 | TRBD2 | NA | CASSRTGGTSTDTQYF | TGCGCCAGCAGCCGGACGGGGGGTACTAGCACAGATACGCAGTATTTT
TRBJ1-4 | TRBV4-2 | NA | NA | CASSQVEVAREKLFF | TGTGCCAGCAGCCAAGTTGAGGTGGCTCGGGAAAAACTGTTTTTT
TRBJ2-2 | TRBV7-2 | NA | NA | CASTPRRGDTGELFF | TGTGCCAGCACCCCGAGGAGGGGTGACACCGGGGAGCTGTTTTTT
TRBJ2-3 | TRBV5-4 | NA | NA | CASSRTSTDTQYF | TGTGCCAGCAGCCGAACTAGCACAGATACGCAGTATTTT
TRBJ2-7 | TRBV28 | NA | NA | CASSQPGTVSYEQYF | TGTGCCAGCAGTCAGCCGGGAACCGTCTCCTACGAGCAGTACTTC
TRBJ1-4 | TRBV4-1 | NA | once | CASSQDPLREKLFF | TGCGCCAGCAGCCAGGACCCCCTTCGTGAAAAACTGTTTTTT
TRBJ1-1 | TRBV18 | NA | NA | CASSPLAGADTEAFF | TGTGCCAGCTCTCCTCTTGCGGGGGCGGACACTGAAGCTTTCTTT
TRBJ1-4 | TRBV7-6 | NA | once | CASSFDLGVEKLFF | TGTGCCAGCAGCTTTGACCTGGGGGTTGAAAAACTGTTTTTT
TRBJ2-6 | TRBV6-5 | TRBD1 | NA | CASSRTGTGANVLTF | TGTGCCAGCAGCAGGACAGGGACTGGGGCCAACGTCCTGACTTTC